This T cell receptor beta chain originates from a study of blood T cell repertoires in COVID-19. Study overall: Acute and convalescent COVID-19 samples came from the United States, Italy and Spain. PBMCs, B-cell-depleted T cells, or T cells were the source of the cDNA or gDNA that made up the material.

In the original processing: It was from reference gene primer amplification that nucleated cell counts were estimated. Produced via immunoSEQ multiplex PCR; TCRdb's table is partial and in-frame only. V and J calls and clone size follow that table, whereas D and trimming were derived from the DNA. The data hold 200,000 or so clones, with under 85% observed a single time. Per germline, CDR1 MDHEN and CDR2 SYDVKM. V lost 6 bases to trimming and J lost 5 bases; unmatched junction nucleotides: 5. The CDR3 is 13 amino acids. The sequenced sample consisted of peripheral blood. The sequence was obtained from a man aged 60-69 years with active or convalescent COVID-19. The rearrangement joins TRBV28 to TRBJ2-7; 9 bases are shared with TRBD1. CDR3 in amino acids: CASRAQGANEQYF. The CDR3 nucleotides are TGTGCCAGCAGAGCACAGGGGGCCAACGAGCAGTACTTC.